A single sample is the source of the 13 T cell receptor beta chains below, sequenced in a study of T cells after yellow fever vaccination. TCRdb reprocessed the 5' RACE reads with MiXCR, giving one entry per CDR3 protein. Of more than 20,000 distinct CDR3 sequences in the sample, around 5.2% were seen once. Sequencing used PBMCs, either bulk or a sorted T-cell subset (CD4+, CD8+, memory, or dextramer-sorted; not recorded which), obtained approximately 40 days after the first yellow fever vaccination. The receptors stem from a young man who received the YFV17D yellow fever vaccine.

This clonotype was recorded many times. CDR3 in amino acids: CASSLRGFTGELFF. CDR3 in DNA: TGTGCCAGCAGTTTGCGGGGGTTCACCGGGGAGCTGTTTTTT. J is TRBJ2-2 and V is TRBV12-3 or TRBV12-4; 7 bases fit TRBD2. The J segment lost 4 bases and the V segment lost 3 bases, leaving 2 bases of the junction unmatched. CDR3 length equals 14 residues.

The genes are TRBV20-1 and TRBJ2-5; D remains ambiguous. V was trimmed by 1 base and J by 4 bases, leaving 7 bases between them. Germline loops: CDR1 DFQATT, CDR2 SNEGSKA (reference sequence). The CDR3 contains 12 residues. Here the CDR3 DNA reads TGCAGTGCTAGAGGGTTGGGAGAGACCCAGTACTTC. It encodes CSARGLGETQYF.

The sample holds many counts of this clonotype. The V gene is TRBV6-4, the J gene TRBJ2-3, with 11 bases identical to TRBD2. The V gene's germline CDR1 is MRHNA and CDR2 SNTAGT. The CDR3 contains 23 residues. V shed 6 bases and J 0 bases; nucleotides not matched to a gene: 26. This CDR3 reads CASRPDRQWLAGGNITSTDTQYF. The CDR3 region has the DNA TGTGCCAGCAGACCAGACAGGCAGTGGCTAGCGGGGGGCAACATTACTAGCACAGATACGCAGTATTTT.

This clonotype has ten or more counts. This CDR3 reads CASSPYTDGTVSEAFF. The DNA of the CDR3 is TGTGCCAGCTCACCTTACACCGACGGGACAGTTAGTGAAGCTTTCTTT. This chain connects TRBV18 to TRBJ1-1, with 7 bases matching TRBD1. Trimming removed 3 bases from V and 7 bases from J; junction bases left unmatched: 14. CDR1 and CDR2 (germline): KGHSH, LQKENI. The CDR3 contains 16 residues.

This clonotype was observed many times. The chain links TRBV5-6 to TRBJ1-4; no reliable D call. This CDR3 contains 14 residues. Germline assignment: CDR1 SGHDT and CDR2 YYEEEE. Trimming shortened V by 0 bases and J by 8 bases, and 11 bases separated the two germline ends. The CDR3 is CASSLGWGGEKLFF. For the CDR3, the DNA is TGTGCCAGCAGCTTGGGCTGGGGAGGGGAAAAACTGTTTTTT.

This clonotype has ten or more counts. The chain employs TRBV6-4 and TRBJ2-2, with 8 bases identical to TRBD1. J lost 6 bases, V lost 2 bases, and 5 bases had no gene match. Germline CDR1 is MRHNA and CDR2 is SNTAGT. The CDR3 sequence is 15 residues long. CDR3 residues: CASSDGRGHSGELFF. CDR3 bases: TGTGCCAGCAGTGACGGCAGGGGGCATTCCGGGGAGCTGTTTTTT.

This clonotype occurred many times. The V and J genes are TRBV5-5 and TRBJ2-3, with no clear D. The germline V and J ends were trimmed by 4 bases and 2 bases, with 5 bases remaining between them. CDR1 SGHKS and CDR2 YYEKEE come from the germline V gene (reference sequence). The CDR3 extends over 12 amino acids. The CDR3 DNA reads TGTGCCAGCAGCCCTGACACAGATACGCAGTATTTT. This gives the protein CASSPDTDTQYF.

This clonotype was recorded many times. The genes are TRBV3-1 and TRBJ1-3, with D possibly matching TRBD1 (6 bases). This CDR3 spans 16 amino acids. V lost 0 bases, J lost 0 bases, and 9 bases lay in between. CDR1 is LGHDT, CDR2 YNNKEL, per germline (reference sequence). The CDR3 here is CASSQDGTNSGNTIYF. DNA for the CDR3: TGTGCCAGCAGCCAAGACGGGACAAACTCTGGAAACACCATATATTTT.

In its sample, this clonotype was seen many times. This chain connects TRBV7-2 to TRBJ2-5; 8 positions match TRBD2. The CDR3 totals 15 residues. Trimming took 1 base from V and 5 from J; bases not matched to a gene: 6. The germline gives CDR1 SGHTA, CDR2 FQGNSA. CDR3 nucleotide sequence: TGTGCCAGCAGCTTAGGGGGACTAGGGGGGGAGACCCAGTACTTC. Translating gives CASSLGGLGGETQYF.

There are many counts of this clonotype. The genes are TRBV2 and TRBJ2-3; the D gene is possibly TRBD2 (7 bases). Germline assignment: CDR1 SNHLY and CDR2 FYNNEI. The germline V and J ends were trimmed by 6 bases and 9 bases, with 13 bases remaining between them. The CDR3 consists of 12 residues. CDR3 DNA: TGTGCCAGCAGCTGGCCGGGGGGCACGCAGTATTTT. Protein sequence: CASSWPGGTQYF.

This clonotype was seen a handful of times. The chain joins TRBV7-6 to TRBJ1-5, with D possibly being TRBD1 (5 bases). The CDR3 consists of 14 residues. The germline V gene has CDR1 SGHVS and CDR2 FNYEAQ. V lost 5 bases and J lost 7, with 15 bases in between. This CDR3 is CASSPTERDQPQHF. DNA of the CDR3: TGTGCCAGCAGCCCGACCGAGAGGGACCAGCCCCAGCATTTT.

This clonotype was counted ten times or more. The chain is built from TRBV4-2 and TRBJ2-1; 10 bases are a match to TRBD2. The CDR3 is made up of 20 amino acids. Germline CDR1 LGHNA, CDR2 YNFKEQ. The V and J ends lost 4 bases and 0 bases, in that order; junction bases with no gene match: 15. The CDR3 region is CASSPTRASGGYSSYNEQFF. Here the CDR3 DNA reads TGTGCCAGCAGCCCAACGAGGGCTAGCGGGGGCTACAGCTCCTACAATGAGCAGTTCTTC.

This clonotype was found many times. This sequence joins TRBV7-8 and TRBJ2-1, with 7 positions matching TRBD2. Germline V gives CDR1 SGHVS, CDR2 FQNEAQ. CDR3 length: 16 residues. V lost 5 bases, J lost 4 bases, and 11 bases stayed unmatched. The CDR3 DNA follows: TGTGCCAGCAGCAAAAGAGGGCTAGCGGAATACAATGAGCAGTTCTTC. Protein: CASSKRGLAEYNEQFF.